Each of the 10 T cell receptor beta chains below was sequenced from the same sample in a study of T cells in Graves' hyperthyroidism and ophthalmopathy. TCR beta CDR3 regions were amplified from RNA. The TCR CDR3 was amplified in a first-round RT-PCR using the HTBI primer set. One entry per CDR3 protein, called by TCRdb with MiXCR from the multiplex PCR reads. Among 340,000 or so distinct CDR3 sequences listed, about 20% were seen once. The sample taken for sequencing was blood. These receptors all stem from a woman between 45 and 60 years old with Graves' hyperthyroidism.

This clonotype was seen more than once but under ten times. The chain employs TRBV5-1 and TRBJ1-1, with TRBD1 matching over 9 bases. The CDR3 has 15 residues. V was pared by 5 bases and J by 4 bases, with 9 bases of the junction left unmatched. The germline V gene has CDR1 SGHRS and CDR2 YFSETQ. CDR3 DNA: TGCGCCAGCAGTCCGATACAGGGGGCTATCACTGAAGCTTTCTTT. Amino acid sequence: CASSPIQGAITEAFF.

The chain joins TRBV4-2 to TRBJ1-1; 10 bases fit TRBD1. There are 14 residues in the CDR3. The V gene end was trimmed by 7 bases and the J gene end by 4 bases; junction bases not matched to a gene: 6. Looked up from germline, CDR1 is LGHNA and CDR2 is YNFKEQ. The CDR3 nucleotides are TGTGCCAGCAAACTAAGGACAGGGGGCACTGAAGCTTTCTTT. It encodes CASKLRTGGTEAFF.

The table lists this clonotype with a few counts. The genes are TRBV2 and TRBJ1-2; TRBD1 is a possible D gene (5 bases). Trimming shortened V by 6 bases and J by 6 bases, and 20 bases separated the two germline ends. This CDR3 is built from 15 residues. The germline gives CDR1 SNHLY, CDR2 FYNNEI. CDR3 DNA sequence: TGTGCCAGCAGCCCTGGGGGGAGGGGTGGCGATGGCTACACCTTC. It yields the protein CASSPGGRGGDGYTF.

This clonotype has a handful of counts. The V call is TRBV20-1, the J call TRBJ1-6, with no clear D. The CDR3 runs to 13 residues. V was cut by 4 bases and J by 0 bases, with 4 bases left in between. The germline gives CDR1 DFQATT, CDR2 SNEGSKA (reference sequence). The CDR3 is CSATRSYNSPLHF. The DNA for the CDR3 is TGCAGTGCTACCCGCTCCTATAATTCACCCCTCCACTTT.

As regards this clonotype: With a much larger clone just one base away, this may be a read error. The chain joins TRBV11-2 to TRBJ2-1; D possibly corresponds to TRBD2 (5 bases). Germline values: CDR1 SGHAT, CDR2 FQNNGV. The CDR3 covers 14 residues. V lost 1 base and J 10 bases, leaving 14 bases between the germline ends. The CDR3 sequence: CASSLGTFPGEQFF. For the CDR3, the DNA is TGTGCCAGCAGCTTAGGGACTTTTCCCGGGGAGCAGTTCTTC. Supplemented by reference TRBV11-2 and TRBJ2-1, the full variable domain reads EAGVAQSPRYKIIEKRQSVAFWCNPISGHATLYWYQQILGQGPKLLIQFQNNGVVDDSQLPKDRFSAERLKGVDSTLKIQPAKLEDSAVYLCASSLGTFPGEQFFGPGTRLTVL.

The CDR3 is CSVEAFNYGYTF. The CDR3 DNA is TGCAGCGTTGAAGCTTTTAACTATGGCTACACCTTC. The chain recombines TRBV29-1 with TRBJ1-2; D remains unclear. The CDR3 loop spans 12 amino acids. Trimming stripped 1 base from V and 1 base from J, with 4 bases between. Germline CDR1 and CDR2: SQVTM and ANQGSEA.

V is TRBV4-1 and J is TRBJ1-4; D not resolved. CDR1 is MGHRA and CDR2 is YSYEKL in the germline V gene. V was pared by 1 base and J by 8 bases, with 14 bases between. The CDR3 is made up of 15 amino acids. The CDR3 region has the DNA TGCGCCAGCAGCCAAGGGGATCTAGGAGGAGAAAAACTGTTTTTT. This sequence encodes CASSQGDLGGEKLFF.

This clonotype was seen a handful of times. The rearrangement links TRBV12-3 or TRBV12-4 to TRBJ2-5, with 9 bases aligning to TRBD2. Trimming took 3 bases from V and 4 from J; bases not matched to a gene: 9. The length of the CDR3 is 16 residues. For the CDR3, the DNA is TGTGCCAGCAGTTTCGTAGCGGGAGCAGTAGTAGAGACCCAGTACTTC. Protein sequence: CASSFVAGAVVETQYF.

V and J are TRBV29-1 and TRBJ2-1; 9 bases map to TRBD1. The length of the CDR3 is 13 residues. The trim removed 4 bases at V and 8 bases at J, leaving 6 bases unmatched. Germline V gene lookup returns CDR1 SQVTM and CDR2 ANQGSEA. CDR3 nucleotide sequence: TGCAGCGTTGGGCGGACAGGGGCCTATGAGCAGTTCTTC. It encodes CSVGRTGAYEQFF.

This clonotype appeared a single time. This could be a read error, since a much larger clone is one nucleotide away. The gene calls are TRBV20-1 and TRBJ1-2; 9 bases agree with TRBD1. This CDR3 has 11 residues. The V and J ends lost 6 bases and 9 bases, in that order; junction bases with no gene match: 5. Looked up from germline, CDR1 is DFQATT and CDR2 is SNEGSKA (reference sequence). CDR3 sequence reads: CSAPDRGSYTF. Here the CDR3 DNA reads TGCAGTGCGCCGGACAGGGGAAGCTACACCTTC.